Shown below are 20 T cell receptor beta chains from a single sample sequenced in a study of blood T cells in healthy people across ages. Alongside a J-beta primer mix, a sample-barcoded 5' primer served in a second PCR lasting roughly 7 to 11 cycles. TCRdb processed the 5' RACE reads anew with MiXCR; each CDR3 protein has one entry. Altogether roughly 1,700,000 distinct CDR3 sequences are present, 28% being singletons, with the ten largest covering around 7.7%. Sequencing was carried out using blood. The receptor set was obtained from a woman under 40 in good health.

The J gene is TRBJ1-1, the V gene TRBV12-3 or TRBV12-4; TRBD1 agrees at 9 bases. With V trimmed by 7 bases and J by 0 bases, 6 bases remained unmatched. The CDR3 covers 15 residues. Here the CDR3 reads CASKEGTGMNTEAFF. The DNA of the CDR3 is TGTGCCAGCAAAGAGGGGACAGGGATGAACACTGAAGCTTTCTTT.

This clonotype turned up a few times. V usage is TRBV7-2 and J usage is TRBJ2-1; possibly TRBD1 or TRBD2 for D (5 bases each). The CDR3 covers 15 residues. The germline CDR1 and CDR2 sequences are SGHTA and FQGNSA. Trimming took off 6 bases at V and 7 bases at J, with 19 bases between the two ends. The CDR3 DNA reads TGTGCCAGCAGTTGGGGAGCCGAAGGGGTAAATGAGCAGTTCTTC. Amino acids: CASSWGAEGVNEQFF.

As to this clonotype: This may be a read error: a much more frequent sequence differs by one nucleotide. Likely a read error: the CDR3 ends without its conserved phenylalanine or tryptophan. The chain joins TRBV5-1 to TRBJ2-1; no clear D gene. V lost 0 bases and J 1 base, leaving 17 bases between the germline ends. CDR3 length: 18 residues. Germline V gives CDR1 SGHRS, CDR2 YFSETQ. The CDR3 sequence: CASSLEGHGPPSYNEQFS. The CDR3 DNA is TGCGCCAGCAGCTTGGAGGGTCACGGGCCGCCTTCCTACAATGAGCAGTTCTCC.

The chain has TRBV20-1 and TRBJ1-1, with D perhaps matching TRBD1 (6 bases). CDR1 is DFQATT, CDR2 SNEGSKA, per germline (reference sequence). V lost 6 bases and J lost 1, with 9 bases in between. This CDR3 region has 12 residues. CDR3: CSALDRNTEAFF. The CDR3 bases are TGCAGTGCGCTGGACAGGAACACTGAAGCTTTCTTT.

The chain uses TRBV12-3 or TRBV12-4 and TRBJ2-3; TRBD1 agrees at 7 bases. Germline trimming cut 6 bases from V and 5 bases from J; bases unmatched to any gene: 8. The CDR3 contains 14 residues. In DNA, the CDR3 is TGTGCCAGCAGCAACAGGGGCCAGGAAGATACGCAGTATTTT. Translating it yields CASSNRGQEDTQYF.

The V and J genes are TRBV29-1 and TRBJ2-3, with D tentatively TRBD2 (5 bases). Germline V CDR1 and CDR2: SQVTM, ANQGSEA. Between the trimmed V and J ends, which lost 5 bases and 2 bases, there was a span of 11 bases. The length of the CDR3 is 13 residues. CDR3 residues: CSVRTVHTDTQYF. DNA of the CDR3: TGCAGCGTTCGGACTGTCCACACAGATACGCAGTATTTT.

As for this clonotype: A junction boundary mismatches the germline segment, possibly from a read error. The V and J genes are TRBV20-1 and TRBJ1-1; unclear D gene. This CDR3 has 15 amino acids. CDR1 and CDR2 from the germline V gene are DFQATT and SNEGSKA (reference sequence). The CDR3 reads CSASEGRGLSTEAFF. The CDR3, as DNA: TGCAGTGCTAGCGAGGGTAGAGGTTTGAGCACTGAGGCTTTCTTT.

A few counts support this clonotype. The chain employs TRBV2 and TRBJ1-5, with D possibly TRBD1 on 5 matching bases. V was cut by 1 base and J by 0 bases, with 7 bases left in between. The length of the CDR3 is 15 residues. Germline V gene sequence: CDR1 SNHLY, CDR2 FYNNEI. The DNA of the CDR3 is TGTGCCAGCAGTGAAGGACAGAATAGCAATCAGCCCCAGCATTTT. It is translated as CASSEGQNSNQPQHF. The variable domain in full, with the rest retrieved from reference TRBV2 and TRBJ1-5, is EPEVTQTPSHQVTQMGQEVILRCVPISNHLYFYWYRQILGQKVEFLVSFYNNEISEKSEIFDDQFSVERPDGSNFTLKIRSTKLEDSAMYFCASSEGQNSNQPQHFGDGTRLSIL.

CDR3 sequence reads: CSAGLPHTQYF. For the CDR3, the DNA is TGCAGTGCTGGCCTTCCCCATACGCAGTATTTT. The rearrangement joins TRBV20-1 to TRBJ2-3; D is ambiguous. Germline V gives CDR1 DFQATT, CDR2 SNEGSKA (reference sequence). There are 11 residues in the CDR3. Trimming took off 5 bases at V and 7 bases at J, with 10 bases between the two ends.

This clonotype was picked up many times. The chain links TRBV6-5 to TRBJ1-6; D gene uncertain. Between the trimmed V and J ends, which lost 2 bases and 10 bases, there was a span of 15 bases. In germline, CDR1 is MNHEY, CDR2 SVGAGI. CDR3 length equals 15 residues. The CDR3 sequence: CASSYGFAGGSPLHF. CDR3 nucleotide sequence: TGTGCCAGCAGTTACGGGTTCGCAGGAGGCTCACCCCTCCACTTT.

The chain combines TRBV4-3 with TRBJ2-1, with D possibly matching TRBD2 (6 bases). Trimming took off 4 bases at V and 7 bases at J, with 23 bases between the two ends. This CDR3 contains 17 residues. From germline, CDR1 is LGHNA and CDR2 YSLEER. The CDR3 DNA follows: TGCGCCAGCAGCCGAAACTCCGGGACTGGACCCTTAAATGAGCAGTTCTTC. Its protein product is CASSRNSGTGPLNEQFF.

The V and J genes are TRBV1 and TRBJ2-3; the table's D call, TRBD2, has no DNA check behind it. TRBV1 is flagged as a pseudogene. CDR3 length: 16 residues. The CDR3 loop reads CTSSPTPGLFTDTQYF. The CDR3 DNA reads TGCACCAGCAGCCCTACGCCGGGACTGTTCACAGATACGCAGTATTTT.

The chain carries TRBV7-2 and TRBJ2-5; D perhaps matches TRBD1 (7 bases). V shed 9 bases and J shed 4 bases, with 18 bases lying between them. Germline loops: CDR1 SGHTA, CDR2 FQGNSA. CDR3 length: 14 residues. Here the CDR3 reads CASTPTGRGETQYF. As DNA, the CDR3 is TGTGCCAGTACCCCGACAGGGCGGGGAGAGACCCAGTACTTC.

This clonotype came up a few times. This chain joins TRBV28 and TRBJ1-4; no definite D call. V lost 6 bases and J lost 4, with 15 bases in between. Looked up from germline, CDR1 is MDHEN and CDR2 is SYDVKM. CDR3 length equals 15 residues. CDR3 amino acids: CASSLRRGVNEKLFF. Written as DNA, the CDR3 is TGTGCCAGCAGCCTCAGACGCGGAGTTAATGAAAAACTGTTTTTT.

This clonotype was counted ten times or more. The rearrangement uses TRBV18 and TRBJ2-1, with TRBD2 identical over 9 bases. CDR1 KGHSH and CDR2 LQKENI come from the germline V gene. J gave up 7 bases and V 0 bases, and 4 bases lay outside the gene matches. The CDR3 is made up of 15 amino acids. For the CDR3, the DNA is TGTGCCAGCTCACCACCTAGCGGGAGTTCTAATGAGCAGTTCTTC. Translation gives CASSPPSGSSNEQFF.

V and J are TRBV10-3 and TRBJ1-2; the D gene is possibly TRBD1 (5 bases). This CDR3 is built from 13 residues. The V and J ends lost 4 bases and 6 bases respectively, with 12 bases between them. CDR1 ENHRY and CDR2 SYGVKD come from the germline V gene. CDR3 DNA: TGTGCCATCAGTGGTCAGGGCGGGGATGGCTACACCTTC. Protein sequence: CAISGQGGDGYTF.

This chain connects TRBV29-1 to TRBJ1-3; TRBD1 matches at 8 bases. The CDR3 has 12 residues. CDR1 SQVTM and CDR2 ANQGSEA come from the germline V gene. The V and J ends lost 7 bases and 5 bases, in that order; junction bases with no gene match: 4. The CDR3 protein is CSAAGGRNTIYF. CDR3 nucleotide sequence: TGCAGCGCTGCAGGGGGCAGAAACACCATATATTTT.

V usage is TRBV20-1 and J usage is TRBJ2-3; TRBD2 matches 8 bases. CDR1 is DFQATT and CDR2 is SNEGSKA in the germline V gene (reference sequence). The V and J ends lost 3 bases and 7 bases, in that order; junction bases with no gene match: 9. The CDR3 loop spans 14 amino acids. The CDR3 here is CSARSGSEGNTQYF. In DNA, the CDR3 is TGCAGTGCTAGGAGCGGGAGTGAGGGGAATACGCAGTATTTT.

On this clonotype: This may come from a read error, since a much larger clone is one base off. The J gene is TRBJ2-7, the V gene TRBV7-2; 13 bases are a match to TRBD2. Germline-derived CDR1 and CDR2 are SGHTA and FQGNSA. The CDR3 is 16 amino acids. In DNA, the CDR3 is TGTGCCAGCAGCACTCGGACTAGCGGGAGTCTCTACGAGCAGTGCTTC. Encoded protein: CASSTRTSGSLYEQCF.

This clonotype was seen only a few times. The CDR3: CASSSGRTVAYNEQFF. In DNA, the CDR3 is TGTGCCAGCAGTTCGGGCAGAACAGTAGCCTACAATGAGCAGTTCTTC. The chain is built from TRBV6-6 and TRBJ2-1; no clear D gene. The germline V and J ends were trimmed by 4 bases and 2 bases, with 15 bases remaining between them. This CDR3 spans 16 amino acids. Germline assignment: CDR1 MNHNY and CDR2 SVGAGI (reference sequence).